This record concerns one TCR beta chain sequence. Its target is not known. The CDR3 regions of TCR beta were amplified from RNA transcripts. A set of HTBI primers served as the primers for a first-round RT-PCR of the TCR CDR3. Each CDR3 protein gets one entry after TCRdb re-called the multiplex PCR reads with MiXCR. Of around 420,000 distinct CDR3 sequences listed, around 14% were seen once; the top ten hold 14%. This specimen comes from a study of T cells in Graves' hyperthyroidism and ophthalmopathy. The study, taken as a whole, reports: Using 13 V-J features, a model discriminated ophthalmopathy from stable hyperthyroidism.

The sample was blood. The receptor was isolated from a woman between 18 and 29 years old with Graves' hyperthyroidism.

The CDR3, as DNA: TGTGCCACCAGCAGAGCTGGTTACAATGAGCAGTTCTTC. Protein: CATSRAGYNEQFF. The rearrangement links TRBV15 to TRBJ2-1; unclear D gene. The ends were cut back, 1 base at V and 4 bases at J, with 5 bases in the middle. Germline V gene data show CDR1 as LNHNV and CDR2 as YYDKDF (reference sequence). The CDR3 extends over 13 amino acids.